Shown below are 15 T cell receptor beta chains from a single sample sequenced in a study of cytomegalovirus exposure and HLA in healthy donors. PCR primers comprised 60 Vbeta and 13 Jbeta primers. Sequencing used immunoSEQ multiplex PCR; TCRdb keeps in-frame clones, though not all of them. Counted here are about 190,000 clones, over 60% occurring once; the ten biggest clones make up approximately 0.99%. The sample was PBMCs. These receptors all come from a woman in her thirties or forties in good health and CMV-seronegative.

The chain joins TRBV18 to TRBJ1-6; D not certain. The ends were cut back, 3 bases at V and 9 bases at J, with 15 bases in the middle. Germline assignment: CDR1 KGHSH and CDR2 LQKENI. The CDR3 consists of 15 residues. The CDR3 DNA sequence: TGTGCCAGCTCACCGGAGCTCCCGGAGTCTTCACCCCTCCACTTT. Amino acids: CASSPELPESSPLHF.

This chain links TRBV11-2 with TRBJ2-2; possible D gene TRBD1, 5 bases. The CDR3 loop spans 18 amino acids. Germline CDR1 is SGHAT and CDR2 is FQNNGV. Trimming stripped 4 bases from V and 3 bases from J, with 21 bases between. Here the CDR3 DNA reads TGTGCCAGCAGCTCTACCCTACGGGCCAGGGCGGACACCGGGGAGCTGTTTTTT. Translating it yields CASSSTLRARADTGELFF.

This clone is a singleton in its sample. The chain combines TRBV7-2 with TRBJ2-5; no definite D call. CDR1 is SGHTA and CDR2 is FQGNSA in the germline V gene. V was clipped by 0 bases and J by 0 bases, with 8 bases between them. The CDR3 runs 15 residues. The CDR3: CASSLATLYQETQYF. The CDR3 nucleotides are TGTGCCAGCAGCTTAGCTACACTATACCAAGAGACCCAGTACTTC.

The chain links TRBV7-2 to TRBJ2-2; 7 nucleotides line up with TRBD2. CDR3 length equals 17 residues. Trimming cost V 3 bases and J 4 bases; bases outside gene matches: 11. Germline loops: CDR1 SGHTA, CDR2 FQGNSA. DNA of the CDR3: TGTGCCAGCAGCTTTAGGGTTCGGGAGGACGGCACCGGGGAGCTGTTTTTT. This translates into CASSFRVREDGTGELFF.

Concerning this clone: Additional DNA sequences in this sample encode the identical CDR3. The chain employs TRBV6-1 and TRBJ2-3; 11 bases agree with TRBD2. From germline, CDR1 is MNHNS and CDR2 SASEGT. This CDR3 contains 19 residues. With V trimmed by 4 bases and J by 4 bases, 16 bases remained unmatched. CDR3 sequence reads: CASSALAGGFQGAPDTQYF. In DNA form, the CDR3 reads TGTGCCAGCAGTGCTCTAGCGGGAGGCTTTCAGGGGGCACCAGATACGCAGTATTTT.

The V gene is TRBV5-1, the J gene TRBJ2-5; 9 bases match TRBD2. Trimming took 0 bases from V and 5 from J; bases not matched to a gene: 5. This CDR3 region has 15 residues. Germline loops: CDR1 SGHRS, CDR2 YFSETQ. CDR3 sequence: CASSLVAGVGETQYF. CDR3 nucleotide sequence: TGCGCCAGCAGCTTGGTAGCGGGAGTTGGTGAGACCCAGTACTTC.

The chain combines TRBV2 with TRBJ1-1; 8 bases match TRBD1. This CDR3 has 14 amino acids. CDR1 SNHLY and CDR2 FYNNEI come from the germline V gene. The J segment lost 1 base and the V segment lost 6 bases, leaving 4 bases of the junction unmatched. CDR3 DNA sequence: TGTGCCAGCAGCCCGGGACAGGCGAACACTGAAGCTTTCTTT. It yields the protein CASSPGQANTEAFF.

The gene calls are TRBV7-9 and TRBJ2-2, with 7 bases lining up with TRBD1. CDR1 and CDR2 (germline): SEHNR, FQNEAQ (reference sequence). The CDR3 contains 12 residues. The V gene end was trimmed by 8 bases and the J gene end by 7 bases; junction bases not matched to a gene: 4. This CDR3 is CASRRQGGELFF. CDR3 DNA: TGTGCCAGCCGCAGACAGGGCGGGGAGCTGTTTTTT.

The chain combines TRBV19 with TRBJ1-5; D gene uncertain. The CDR3 sequence is 15 residues long. The V end lost 4 bases, the J end lost 1 base, and 11 bases lay between the germline ends. The germline CDR1 and CDR2 sequences are LNHDA and SQIVND (reference sequence). The CDR3 sequence: CASSTTRMSNQPQHF. The CDR3 DNA is TGTGCCAGTAGTACAACGAGGATGAGCAATCAGCCCCAGCATTTT. Looking up the rest from reference TRBV19 and TRBJ1-5 gives the full variable domain: DGGITQSPKYLFRKEGQNVTLSCEQNLNHDAMYWYRQDPGQGLRLIYYSQIVNDFQKGDIAEGYSVSREKKESFPLTVTSAQKNPTAFYLCASSTTRMSNQPQHFGDGTRLSIL.

The V call is TRBV6-1, the J call TRBJ2-1; D not resolved. CDR1 and CDR2 (germline): MNHNS, SASEGT. Trimming stripped 7 bases from V and 5 bases from J, with 9 bases between. CDR3 size: 12 residues. The CDR3 DNA is TGTGCCAGCACTAGGTTGAACAATGAGCAGTTCTTC. Amino acid sequence: CASTRLNNEQFF.

The V and J genes are TRBV7-3 and TRBJ2-1, with 8 bases fitting TRBD2. Germline CDR1 is SGHTA and CDR2 is FQGTGA. The CDR3 is 16 amino acids. V lost 5 bases, J lost 10 bases, and 16 bases stayed unmatched. The CDR3: CASSPDAGGPPSEQFF. CDR3 coding DNA: TGTGCCAGCAGCCCTGACGCGGGAGGCCCTCCCAGCGAGCAGTTCTTC.

The V and J genes are TRBV7-8 and TRBJ2-6; TRBD2 matches at 16 bases. V was clipped by 4 bases and J by 0 bases; unmatched bases: 9. This CDR3 has 21 residues. CDR1 and CDR2 (germline): SGHVS, FQNEAQ. The CDR3 protein is CASSWGLAGGQSYSGANVLTF. For the CDR3, the DNA is TGTGCCAGCAGCTGGGGACTAGCGGGAGGGCAATCATACTCTGGGGCCAACGTCCTGACTTTC.

The CDR3, as DNA: TGTGCCAGCAGTGTGGGACAGGCGGCTTATGGCTACACCTTC. Translation: CASSVGQAAYGYTF. The chain uses TRBV2 and TRBJ1-2, with 8 bases that match TRBD1. Germline CDR1 and CDR2: SNHLY and FYNNEI. Trimming at V came to 4 bases and at J to 5 bases, leaving 6 bases not matched to a gene. The CDR3 loop spans 14 amino acids.

This rearrangement joins TRBV6-6 to TRBJ1-2; D call uncertain. The V end lost 0 bases, the J end lost 7 bases, and 12 bases lay between the germline ends. Germline V gene lookup returns CDR1 MNHNY and CDR2 SVGAGI (reference sequence). The CDR3 runs 14 residues. The DNA of the CDR3 is TGTGCCAGCAGTTACTCGGGCCCTACCAGTGGCTACACCTTC. Encoded protein: CASSYSGPTSGYTF.

The chain employs TRBV4-3 and TRBJ1-1; no reliable D call. Germline V gene data show CDR1 as LGHNA and CDR2 as YSLEER. The CDR3 has 13 amino acids. Trimming removed 3 bases at V and 0 bases at J, with 5 bases between. CDR3 in amino acids: CASSQEMNTEAFF. CDR3 coding DNA: TGCGCCAGCAGCCAGGAGATGAACACTGAAGCTTTCTTT.